The rows below give T cell receptor beta chains drawn from one sample of a study of OX40 agonist ivuxolimab in advanced cancers. Sequenced by immunoSEQ multiplex PCR; TCRdb stores in-frame clones only, minus some. The sample shows about 37,000 clones, about 90% of them seen only once. This specimen was CD4+ or CD8+ T cells sorted from blood, taken in a trial of the OX40 agonist ivuxolimab. All receptors derive from an adult with an advanced solid tumor such as melanoma, head and neck, liver or kidney cancer. CDR3s include the opening cysteine and the closing phenylalanine or tryptophan. A D gene is named only where the DNA matches it firmly. Not all rows give a size; the values are once, few, many and, for expanded clones, a class.

TRBJ1-2,TRBD1,NA,TRBV5-1,CASRSGQGLDLMGYTF,TGCGCCAGCAGATCAGGACAGGGGTTAGACCTTATGGGCTACACCTTC
TRBJ1-1,NA,once,TRBV7-9,CASSTWGGAEAFF,TGTGCCAGCAGCACCTGGGGTGGGGCCGAAGCTTTCTTT
TRBJ1-1,NA,NA,TRBV14,CASSQEGSLNTEAFF,TGTGCCAGCAGCCAAGAGGGCAGCTTGAACACTGAAGCTTTCTTT
TRBJ1-2,NA,NA,TRBV29-1,CSVEDLITGMDGYTF,TGCAGCGTTGAAGATCTTATTACAGGGATGGATGGCTACACCTTC
TRBJ2-7,NA,NA,TRBV27,CASSTKQGSSYEQYF,TGTGCCAGCAGTACCAAACAGGGCAGCTCCTACGAGCAGTACTTC
TRBJ2-7,NA,few,TRBV19,CASSIDSSYEQYF,TGTGCCAGTAGTATAGACAGCTCCTACGAGCAGTACTTC
TRBJ1-1,NA,few,TRBV4-3,CASRSTAGWTEAFF,TGCGCCAGCAGATCGACAGCCGGGTGGACTGAAGCTTTCTTT
TRBJ2-7,TRBD1,once,TRBV12-5,CASGNGTGGPRSYEQYF,TGTGCTAGTGGTAACGGGACAGGGGGACCCAGATCTTACGAGCAGTACTTC
TRBJ2-7,TRBD1,NA,TRBV6-5,CASSPGTGASYEQYF,TGTGCCAGCAGCCCCGGGACAGGGGCATCCTACGAGCAGTACTTC
TRBJ2-5,NA,NA,TRBV3-1/TRBV3-2,CASGETQYF,TGTGCCAGCGGGGAGACCCAGTACTTC
TRBJ2-7,TRBD1,NA,TRBV9,CASSVAGTGGYEQYF,TGTGCCAGCAGCGTAGCAGGGACAGGGGGTTACGAGCAGTACTTC
TRBJ1-1,NA,NA,TRBV27,CASSLTSGAPEAFF,TGTGCCAGCAGTTTAACCTCAGGGGCTCCTGAAGCTTTCTTT
TRBJ2-1,NA,NA,TRBV18,CASSPSTRSDNEQFF,TGTGCCAGCTCACCCTCGACCAGGTCCGACAATGAGCAGTTCTTC
TRBJ2-1,TRBD1,NA,TRBV27,CASSTGTAYNEQFF,TGTGCCAGCAGTACCGGGACAGCTTACAATGAGCAGTTCTTC
TRBJ2-3,TRBD1,NA,TRBV6-4,CASSADRGSTDTQYF,TGTGCCAGCAGTGCGGACAGGGGTAGCACAGATACGCAGTATTTT
TRBJ2-4,NA,NA,TRBV2,CASTASPVSKNIQYF,TGTGCCAGCACCGCCTCTCCTGTGTCCAAAAACATTCAGTACTTC
TRBJ2-7,TRBD1,NA,TRBV13,CASSDPRDRAYEQYF,TGTGCCAGCAGCGATCCCCGGGACAGGGCCTACGAGCAGTACTTC
TRBJ2-2,NA,NA,TRBV4-1,CASSQTMNTGELFF,TGCGCCAGCAGCCAAACAATGAACACCGGGGAGCTGTTTTTT
TRBJ2-7,TRBD1,NA,TRBV30,CAWSEGTGGHEQYF,TGTGCCTGGAGTGAAGGGACAGGGGGGCACGAGCAGTACTTC
TRBJ2-1,NA,NA,TRBV6-4,CASSDRTMHYNEQFF,TGTGCCAGCAGTGATAGGACCATGCACTACAATGAGCAGTTCTTC
TRBJ2-7,TRBD1,NA,TRBV5-4,CASSSRQGAYEQYF,TGTGCCAGCAGCTCCCGACAGGGGGCCTACGAGCAGTACTTC
TRBJ1-3,NA,NA,TRBV19,CASSIGVSGNTIYF,TGTGCCAGTAGTATTGGCGTCTCTGGAAACACCATATATTTT
TRBJ2-3,NA,NA,TRBV21-1,CASSLTSGGLPTDTQYF,TGTGCCAGCAGCCTGACTAGCGGGGGCCTGCCCACAGATACGCAGTATTTT
TRBJ1-3,TRBD1,NA,TRBV5-6,CASSSPGQGDGNTIYF,TGTGCCAGCAGCTCACCGGGACAGGGAGATGGAAACACCATATATTTT
TRBJ1-4,NA,NA,TRBV27,CASSPWDGINEKLFF,TGTGCCAGCAGTCCGTGGGACGGGATTAATGAAAAACTGTTTTTT
TRBJ2-1,NA,NA,TRBV5-6,CASSFELSSYNEQFF,TGTGCCAGCAGCTTTGAATTAAGCTCCTACAATGAGCAGTTCTTC
TRBJ1-5,NA,NA,TRBV7-8,CAAGREGNQPQHF,TGTGCCGCCGGCAGAGAGGGCAATCAGCCCCAGCATTTT
TRBJ1-5,TRBD1,NA,TRBV7-8,CASSAKDRGRGNQPQHF,TGTGCCAGCAGCGCGAAAGACAGGGGGCGCGGCAATCAGCCCCAGCATTTT
TRBJ1-2,NA,NA,TRBV13,CASSFPGEYGYTF,TGTGCCAGCAGCTTCCCGGGGGAATATGGCTACACCTTC
TRBJ2-7,NA,NA,TRBV2,CASSHDTYEQYF,TGTGCCAGCAGTCACGATACCTACGAGCAGTACTTC
TRBJ1-2,TRBD1,NA,TRBV7-9,CASSHPDRGLWGYTF,TGTGCCAGCAGCCACCCGGACAGGGGACTTTGGGGCTACACCTTC
TRBJ2-4,TRBD2,NA,TRBV4-1,CASSQQSGGENIQYF,TGCGCCAGCAGCCAGCAGAGCGGGGGAGAAAACATTCAGTACTTC
TRBJ2-5,NA,NA,TRBV19,CASSLDLEETQYF,TGTGCCAGTAGCCTGGACCTGGAAGAGACCCAGTACTTC
TRBJ1-1,TRBD1,few,TRBV19,CASSIVPGQSAFF,TGTGCCAGTAGTATCGTACCGGGACAGTCGGCTTTCTTT
TRBJ1-1,TRBD1,medium-sized,TRBV19,CASSTSDRGDTEAFF,TGTGCCAGTAGTACCTCGGACAGGGGTGACACTGAAGCTTTCTTT
TRBJ2-2,TRBD2,few,TRBV6-4,CASSEASGGAGELFF,TGTGCCAGCAGTGAAGCTAGCGGGGGGGCCGGGGAGCTGTTTTTT
TRBJ2-1,TRBD1,NA,TRBV13,CASSLRTGERINEQFF,TGTGCCAGCAGCCTCCGGACAGGGGAACGTATCAATGAGCAGTTCTTC
TRBJ1-1,NA,NA,TRBV29-1,CSVEGSSTEAFF,TGCAGCGTTGAAGGGTCGAGCACTGAAGCTTTCTTT
TRBJ2-7,NA,NA,TRBV19,CASSPNRDSYEQYF,TGTGCCAGTAGTCCCAACAGGGATTCCTACGAGCAGTACTTC
TRBJ2-3,TRBD1,NA,TRBV19,CASSRGAGTGFTDTQYF,TGTGCCAGTAGTAGAGGGGCCGGGACAGGCTTCACAGATACGCAGTATTTT
TRBJ1-2,TRBD1,NA,TRBV6-4,CASSWGQGYGYTF,TGTGCCAGCAGCTGGGGACAGGGATATGGCTACACCTTC